The rows below give T cell receptor beta chains drawn from one sample of a study of cytomegalovirus exposure and HLA in healthy donors. Sequencing used immunoSEQ multiplex PCR; TCRdb keeps in-frame clones, though not all of them. The data contain 140,000 to 150,000 clones, approximately 80% of them singletons. The sample was PBMCs. These receptors were taken from a boy younger than 10 in good health and CMV-seronegative. CDR3s include the opening cysteine and the closing phenylalanine or tryptophan. Fields, in order: J gene, V gene, D gene, clone size, CDR3 DNA, CDR3 protein. The D gene is left open where the match is weak. Where a row states a size, it is once, few, many or the class of an expanded clone; other rows omit it.

j_gene: TRBJ2-2; v_gene: TRBV14; d_gene: TRBD2; abundance: .; CDR3nt: TGTGCCAGCAGCGGCGGGGGGACGTGGACCGGGGAGCTGTTTTTT; CDR3aa: CASSGGGTWTGELFF
j_gene: TRBJ2-5; v_gene: TRBV10-2; d_gene: TRBD2; abundance: .; CDR3nt: TGCGCCAGCAGTCAGGGACTAGCGGGGAAAAACCAGTACTTC; CDR3aa: CASSQGLAGKNQYF
j_gene: TRBJ2-1; v_gene: TRBV29-1; d_gene: TRBD2; abundance: .; CDR3nt: TGCAGCGGCTCCGCTGGCGGGAGTACTCATGAGCAGTTCTTC; CDR3aa: CSGSAGGSTHEQFF
j_gene: TRBJ2-3; v_gene: TRBV19; d_gene: TRBD1; abundance: .; CDR3nt: TGTGCCAGTAGTAACTCCGGGACAGGCGTAACAGATACGCAGTATTTT; CDR3aa: CASSNSGTGVTDTQYF
j_gene: TRBJ1-3; v_gene: TRBV11-2; d_gene: TRBD1; abundance: .; CDR3nt: TGTGCCAGCAGCCCATTTGGACAGGGGGCGCTTGGGAACACCATATATTTT; CDR3aa: CASSPFGQGALGNTIYF
j_gene: TRBJ2-7; v_gene: TRBV9; d_gene: TRBD1; abundance: .; CDR3nt: TGTGCCAGCAGCGTAGATATGGGGACAGGGAAGTACGAGCAGTACTTC; CDR3aa: CASSVDMGTGKYEQYF
j_gene: TRBJ1-5; v_gene: TRBV6-5; d_gene: .; abundance: .; CDR3nt: TGTGCCAGCAGTTACTCTACAGGGTTGGGCAATCAGCCCCAGCATTTT; CDR3aa: CASSYSTGLGNQPQHF
j_gene: TRBJ1-2; v_gene: TRBV27; d_gene: .; abundance: .; CDR3nt: TGTGCCAGCAAACTACGCAGGGGAAACGGCTACACCTTC; CDR3aa: CASKLRRGNGYTF
j_gene: TRBJ1-1; v_gene: TRBV7-9; d_gene: .; abundance: few; CDR3nt: TGTGCCAGCAGCTTTAGTGGGGCTACTGAAGCTTTCTTT; CDR3aa: CASSFSGATEAFF
j_gene: TRBJ2-3; v_gene: TRBV2; d_gene: .; abundance: .; CDR3nt: TGTGCCAGCAGTGCGCAGGTTTCGCGCACAGATACGCAGTATTTT; CDR3aa: CASSAQVSRTDTQYF
j_gene: TRBJ2-1; v_gene: TRBV7-6; d_gene: .; abundance: few; CDR3nt: TGTGCCAGCAGCTCGGGGGTCTCCTACAATGAGCAGTTCTTC; CDR3aa: CASSSGVSYNEQFF
j_gene: TRBJ2-7; v_gene: TRBV28; d_gene: .; abundance: once; CDR3nt: TGTGCCAGCAGAATGGGGGGTGAAAGCTCCTACGAGCAGTACTTC; CDR3aa: CASRMGGESSYEQYF
j_gene: TRBJ2-7; v_gene: TRBV4-1; d_gene: .; abundance: .; CDR3nt: TGCGCCAGCAGCCAGCAGGGCTACGAGCAGTACTTC; CDR3aa: CASSQQGYEQYF
j_gene: TRBJ2-5; v_gene: TRBV28; d_gene: .; abundance: .; CDR3nt: TGTGCCAGCAGTTTACGGTTTGGGACCCAGTACTTC; CDR3aa: CASSLRFGTQYF
j_gene: TRBJ1-5; v_gene: TRBV18; d_gene: TRBD1; abundance: .; CDR3nt: TGTGCCAGCTCACTACAGGGGACCATTAATCAGCCCCAGCATTTT; CDR3aa: CASSLQGTINQPQHF
j_gene: TRBJ2-5; v_gene: TRBV6-5; d_gene: TRBD1; abundance: .; CDR3nt: TGTGCCAGCAATCGACAGGGCACGGAGACCCAGTACTTC; CDR3aa: CASNRQGTETQYF
j_gene: TRBJ2-3; v_gene: TRBV7-2; d_gene: TRBD2; abundance: .; CDR3nt: TGTGCCAGCAGCTTAAGGGGGGAGCTAGCGGGAGCAGATACGCAGTATTTT; CDR3aa: CASSLRGELAGADTQYF
j_gene: TRBJ2-7; v_gene: TRBV5-6; d_gene: .; abundance: .; CDR3nt: TGTGCCAGCAGCTTGGCTCCGACTAACTACGAGCAGTACTTC; CDR3aa: CASSLAPTNYEQYF
j_gene: TRBJ2-6; v_gene: TRBV2; d_gene: .; abundance: .; CDR3nt: TGTGCCACCAAAGTTCTAACTAGATCTGGGGCCAACGTCCTGACTTTC; CDR3aa: CATKVLTRSGANVLTF
j_gene: TRBJ2-7; v_gene: TRBV6-1; d_gene: .; abundance: .; CDR3nt: TGTGCCAGCAGGCCCACAGGGGGGGCCGAGCAGTACTTC; CDR3aa: CASRPTGGAEQYF
j_gene: TRBJ2-7; v_gene: TRBV7-2; d_gene: .; abundance: .; CDR3nt: TGTGCCAGCAGGGGGCGACACGGTACCTACGAGCAGTACTTC; CDR3aa: CASRGRHGTYEQYF
j_gene: TRBJ2-3; v_gene: TRBV9; d_gene: .; abundance: .; CDR3nt: TGTGCCAGCAGCGTCCGGGACGCCGGGAGGTATTTT; CDR3aa: CASSVRDAGRYF
j_gene: TRBJ2-7; v_gene: TRBV4-1; d_gene: TRBD1; abundance: .; CDR3nt: TGCGCCAGCAGCCAGGTACCCGGGACAGGGGGCTACGAGCAGTACTTC; CDR3aa: CASSQVPGTGGYEQYF
j_gene: TRBJ2-1; v_gene: TRBV9; d_gene: TRBD2; abundance: .; CDR3nt: TGTGCCAGCAGCTTCCAATCAACTCCGGGACTAGCGGGTGTATACAATGAGCAGTTCTTC; CDR3aa: CASSFQSTPGLAGVYNEQFF
j_gene: TRBJ1-1; v_gene: TRBV11-2; d_gene: TRBD1; abundance: .; CDR3nt: TGTGCCAGCAGCCCGACAGGGGCGAACACTGAAGCTTTCTTT; CDR3aa: CASSPTGANTEAFF
j_gene: TRBJ2-1; v_gene: TRBV9; d_gene: .; abundance: .; CDR3nt: TGTGCCAGCAGCGTTGATCTGGGGGGTTACAATGAGCAGTTCTTC; CDR3aa: CASSVDLGGYNEQFF